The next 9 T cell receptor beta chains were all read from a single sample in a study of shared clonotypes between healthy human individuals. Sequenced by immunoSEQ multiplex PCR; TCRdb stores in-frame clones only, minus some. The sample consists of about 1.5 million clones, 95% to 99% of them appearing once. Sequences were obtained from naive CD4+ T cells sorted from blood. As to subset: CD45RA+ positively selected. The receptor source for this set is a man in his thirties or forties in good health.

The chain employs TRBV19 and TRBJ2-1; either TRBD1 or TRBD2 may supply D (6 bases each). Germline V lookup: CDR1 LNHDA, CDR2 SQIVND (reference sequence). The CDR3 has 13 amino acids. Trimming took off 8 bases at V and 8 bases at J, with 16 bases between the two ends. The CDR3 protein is CASRPVGGHEQFF. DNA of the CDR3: TGTGCCAGTCGCCCGGTGGGGGGCCATGAGCAGTTCTTC.

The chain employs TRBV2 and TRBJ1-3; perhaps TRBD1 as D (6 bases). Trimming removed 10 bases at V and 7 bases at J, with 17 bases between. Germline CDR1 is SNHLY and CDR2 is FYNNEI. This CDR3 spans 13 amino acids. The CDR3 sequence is CATKTGTFNTIYF. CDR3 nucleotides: TGTGCCACGAAGACAGGAACCTTCAACACCATATATTTT.

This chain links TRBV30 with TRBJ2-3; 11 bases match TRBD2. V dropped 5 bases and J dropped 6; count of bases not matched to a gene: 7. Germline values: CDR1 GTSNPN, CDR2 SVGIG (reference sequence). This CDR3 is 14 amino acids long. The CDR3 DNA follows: TGTGCCTGGGCGTCTAGCGGGAGGAGTGATACGCAGTATTTT. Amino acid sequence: CAWASSGRSDTQYF. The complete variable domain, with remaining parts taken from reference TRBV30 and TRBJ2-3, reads SQTIHQWPATLVQPVGSPLSLECTVEGTSNPNLYWYRQAAGRGLQLLFYSVGIGQISSEVPQNLSASRPQDRQFILSSKKLLLSDSGFYLCAWASSGRSDTQYFGPGTRLTVL.

Written as DNA, the CDR3 is TGTGCCAGCAGGGATGGTAAGAATGAGCAGTTCTTC. Protein sequence: CASRDGKNEQFF. This chain connects TRBV11-3 to TRBJ2-1; no clear D gene. Germline CDR1 and CDR2: SGHNT and YENEEA. CDR3 length: 12 amino acids. V gave up 6 bases and J gave up 7 bases, with 10 bases separating them.

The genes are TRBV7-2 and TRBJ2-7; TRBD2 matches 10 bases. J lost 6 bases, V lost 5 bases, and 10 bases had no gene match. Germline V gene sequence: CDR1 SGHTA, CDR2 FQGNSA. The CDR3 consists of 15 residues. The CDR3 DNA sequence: TGTGCCAGCAGCCCGAAGCGGGAGGGCCGGTTCGAGCAGTACTTC. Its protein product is CASSPKREGRFEQYF.

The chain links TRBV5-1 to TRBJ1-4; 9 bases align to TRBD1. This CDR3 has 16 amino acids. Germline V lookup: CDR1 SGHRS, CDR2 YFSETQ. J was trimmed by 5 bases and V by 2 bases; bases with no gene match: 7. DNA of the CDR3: TGCGCCAGCAGCTTCTCTACAGGGGGCGGGAATGAAAAACTGTTTTTT. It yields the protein CASSFSTGGGNEKLFF.

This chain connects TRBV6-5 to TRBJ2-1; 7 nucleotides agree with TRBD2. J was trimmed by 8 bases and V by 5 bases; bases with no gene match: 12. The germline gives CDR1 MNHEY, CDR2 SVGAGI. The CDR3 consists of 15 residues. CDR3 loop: CASSPRGSGRDEQFF. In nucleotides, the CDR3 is TGTGCCAGCAGTCCCCGGGGCTCAGGGAGGGATGAGCAGTTCTTC.

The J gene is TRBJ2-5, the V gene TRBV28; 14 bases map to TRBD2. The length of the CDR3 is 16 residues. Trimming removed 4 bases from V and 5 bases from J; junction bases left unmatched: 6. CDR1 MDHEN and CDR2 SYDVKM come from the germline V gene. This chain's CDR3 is CASSSGTSGSGETQYF. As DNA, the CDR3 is TGTGCCAGCAGTTCCGGGACTAGCGGGAGTGGTGAGACCCAGTACTTC.

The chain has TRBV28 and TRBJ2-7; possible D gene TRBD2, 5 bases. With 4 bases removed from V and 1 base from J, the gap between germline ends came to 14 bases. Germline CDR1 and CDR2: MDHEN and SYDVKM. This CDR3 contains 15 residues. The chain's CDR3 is CASSSGRRLSYEQYF. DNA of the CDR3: TGTGCCAGCAGTTCTGGCAGGAGGTTGTCCTACGAGCAGTACTTC.